A single sample is the source of the 8 T cell receptor beta chains below, sequenced in a study of shared clonotypes between healthy human individuals. The protocol was immunoSEQ multiplex PCR, while the TCRdb copy is restricted to in-frame clones and leaves out a portion. The sample lists about 1.1 million clones, more than 75% occurring once. The sample was memory CD4+ T cells from PBMCs. The subset here: CD45RA-negative fraction. The receptors were gathered from a man between 18 and 35 years old in good health. Some clones in this sample may be carry-over from other donors' samples.

The CDR3 region is CASSPPSLAAQYF. The DNA for the CDR3 is TGTGCCAGCAGCCCCCCTTCCCTGGCGGCGCAGTATTTT. V is TRBV7-2 and J is TRBJ2-3; D not certain. Germline-derived CDR1 and CDR2 are SGHTA and FQGNSA. This CDR3 is 13 amino acids long. Trimming took 5 bases from V and 10 from J, leaving 16 bases between them.

The sample holds a few counts of this clone. This chain joins TRBV9 and TRBJ1-4, with D maybe TRBD1 (5 bases). Per germline, CDR1 SGDLS and CDR2 YYNGEE. V dropped 4 bases and J dropped 2 bases, with 27 bases sitting between them. The CDR3 length is 20 residues. The CDR3 DNA is TGTGCCAGCAGCAGCAGCAGCGAGACCCCCGGGGCGGTGACTAATGAAAAACTGTTTTTT. The encoded protein is CASSSSSETPGAVTNEKLFF.

Worth noting for this clone: At the DNA level, this CDR3 is encoded by other sequences in the same sample as well. CDR3 protein: CASSGSGANVLTF. In DNA form, the CDR3 reads TGTGCCAGCAGTGGTTCTGGGGCCAACGTCCTGACTTTC. The chain carries TRBV28 and TRBJ2-6; D is ambiguous. CDR1 MDHEN and CDR2 SYDVKM come from the germline V gene. Deletions cut 5 bases from V and 1 base from J, with 3 bases between. This CDR3 has 13 amino acids.

This clone has just a few counts. V usage is TRBV5-6 and J usage is TRBJ1-6; maybe TRBD1 (5 bases). The CDR3 is made up of 13 amino acids. Germline V gene data show CDR1 as SGHDT and CDR2 as YYEEEE. V was trimmed by 0 bases and J by 10 bases, leaving 8 bases between them. CDR3 loop: CASSLAGRSPLHF. CDR3 sequence (DNA): TGTGCCAGCAGCTTGGCAGGGAGGTCACCCCTCCACTTT.

A word on this clone: Other DNA sequences of this sample code for an identical CDR3. V and J are TRBV5-1 and TRBJ1-5; perhaps TRBD1 as D (6 bases). Trimming shortened V by 4 bases and J by 2 bases, and 13 bases separated the two germline ends. Germline V gene sequence: CDR1 SGHRS, CDR2 YFSETQ. The CDR3 loop spans 15 amino acids. This CDR3 reads CASSPEGGGNQPQHF. DNA for the CDR3: TGCGCCAGCAGCCCCGAAGGGGGAGGCAATCAGCCCCAGCATTTT.

The J gene is TRBJ1-4, the V gene TRBV2; D is possibly TRBD1 (5 bases). The CDR3 has 14 residues. Germline V gene sequence: CDR1 SNHLY, CDR2 FYNNEI. With 6 bases removed from V and 4 bases from J, the gap between germline ends came to 12 bases. This CDR3 reads CASRATVGNEKLFF. In DNA form, the CDR3 reads TGTGCCAGCAGAGCGACAGTTGGTAATGAAAAACTGTTTTTT.

This rearrangement joins TRBV18 to TRBJ2-7; 8 nucleotides line up with TRBD1. V lost 6 bases to trimming and J lost 3 bases; unmatched junction nucleotides: 7. The CDR3 contains 14 residues. Germline CDR1 reads KGHSH; CDR2 reads LQKENI. CDR3 amino acids: CASSLTGQGYEQYF. The DNA for the CDR3 is TGTGCCAGCTCCCTTACCGGACAGGGCTACGAGCAGTACTTC. The full variable domain, rest sourced from reference TRBV18 and TRBJ2-7, is NAGVMQNPRHLVRRRGQEARLRCSPMKGHSHVYWYRQLPEEGLKFMVYLQKENIIDESGMPKERFSAEFPKEGPSILRIQQVVRGDSAAYFCASSLTGQGYEQYFGPGTRLTVT.

Concerning this clone itself: Distinct nucleotide sequences in the sample also encode this CDR3. This chain joins TRBV5-1 and TRBJ1-3; the D gene is possibly TRBD1 (5 bases). The V and J ends lost 4 bases and 4 bases respectively, with 9 bases between them. This CDR3 has 13 residues. Germline assignment: CDR1 SGHRS and CDR2 YFSETQ. CDR3 in amino acids: CASSLGEGNTIYF. DNA of the CDR3: TGCGCCAGCAGCCTGGGGGAAGGAAACACCATATATTTT.